This entry describes one TCR beta chain. Its antigen is unidentified. Researchers ran the PCR with 60 Vbeta and 13 Jbeta primers. Here immunoSEQ multiplex PCR was the method, and the copy in TCRdb shows in-frame clones only, minus some. The sample contains 110,000 to 150,000 clones, about 71% of which appear only once. In germline, CDR1 is SGHTA, CDR2 FQGNSA. The trim removed 5 bases at V and 1 base at J, leaving 9 bases unmatched. The CDR3 sequence is 16 residues long. The data were taken from a study of cytomegalovirus exposure and HLA in healthy donors. Study-level results: Rates of TCR association differed by HLA locus in a later analysis, with DRB1 highest and HLA-C lowest. Across all donors, roughly uniform sequencing depth was an assumption of the presence/absence analyses. TCR beta V segments were, for the most part, productive about 87% or about 30% of the time in an earlier analysis.

The clonotype originates from a woman aged 55-69 years in good health and CMV-seropositive. The chain combines TRBV7-2 with TRBJ2-7; 9 nucleotides agree with TRBD2. The sample was PBMCs. The CDR3 sequence is CASSIWGAGGSYEQYF. The CDR3 DNA reads TGTGCCAGCAGCATCTGGGGAGCGGGAGGATCCTACGAGCAGTACTTC.